Below, 8 T cell receptor beta chains from the same sample are listed, as sequenced in a study of graft-versus-host responses after intestinal transplantation. Measured with immunoSEQ multiplex PCR; TCRdb has only the in-frame clones, and not every one. The sample has about 93,000 clones, 90% to 95% seen once; the top ten hold around 0.49%. For these receptors, no antigen is known. Sequenced here: unstimulated CD8+ T cells sorted from spleen or lymph node cells, sampled before intestinal transplant. These receptors originate from a human donor who received an intestinal transplant.

The genes are TRBV19 and TRBJ2-3, with 7 bases lining up with TRBD1. Looked up from germline, CDR1 is LNHDA and CDR2 is SQIVND (reference sequence). This CDR3 contains 17 residues. The V and J ends lost 8 bases and 0 bases, in that order; junction bases with no gene match: 14. In DNA, the CDR3 is TGTGCCAGTTTACCCGAAACGGGGACAGAAAGCACAGATACGCAGTATTTT. Protein: CASLPETGTESTDTQYF.

This clone has a single count. The gene calls are TRBV18 and TRBJ2-7; 13 nucleotides align to TRBD2. The CDR3 spans 18 residues. V lost 3 bases to trimming and J lost 3 bases; unmatched junction nucleotides: 11. Per germline, CDR1 KGHSH and CDR2 LQKENI. In DNA form, the CDR3 reads TGTGCCAGCTCACCGAGGACCCCGGGACTAGCGGGAAGCTACGAGCAGTACTTC. Residues: CASSPRTPGLAGSYEQYF.

The CDR3 nucleotides are TGTGCCAGCAGCTTAGTTCTCGGGGGTTCCTACAATGAGCAGTTCTTC. The encoded protein is CASSLVLGGSYNEQFF. The chain couples TRBV11-2 to TRBJ2-1; maybe TRBD2 (6 bases). The CDR3 runs to 16 residues. V was trimmed by 1 base and J by 1 base, leaving 11 bases between them. CDR1 SGHAT and CDR2 FQNNGV come from the germline V gene.

CDR3 protein: CASSVADSSYEQYF. The DNA for the CDR3 is TGTGCCAGCAGCGTAGCTGACAGCTCCTACGAGCAGTACTTC. This chain uses TRBV9 with TRBJ2-7; D might be TRBD1 (5 bases). Per germline, CDR1 SGDLS and CDR2 YYNGEE. The CDR3 sequence is 14 residues long. V shed 0 bases and J shed 0 bases, with 7 bases lying between them.

In DNA, the CDR3 is TGTGCCAGCAAGGGGGGACAGGGGGTCTACGAGCAGTACTTC. Encoded protein: CASKGGQGVYEQYF. V and J are TRBV2 and TRBJ2-7, with TRBD1 matching 11 bases. The V gene's germline CDR1 is SNHLY and CDR2 FYNNEI. V trimming: 7 bases; J trimming: 3 bases; junction bases outside the gene matches: 5. This CDR3 region has 14 residues.

The V gene is TRBV13, the J gene TRBJ2-6; 10 bases agree with TRBD1. This CDR3 has 19 amino acids. With V trimmed by 4 bases and J by 4 bases, 13 bases remained unmatched. Germline CDR1 is PRHDT and CDR2 is FYEKMQ (reference sequence). For the CDR3, the DNA is TGTGCCAGCAGCTCCGCCTCGACAGGGGGCTTAAACGGGGCCAACGTCCTGACTTTC. Translation gives CASSSASTGGLNGANVLTF. The entire variable domain, with the rest obtained from reference TRBV13 and TRBJ2-6, is as follows: AAGVIQSPRHLIKEKRETATLKCYPIPRHDTVYWYQQGPGQDPQFLISFYEKMQSDKGSIPDRFSAQQFSDYHSELNMSSLELGDSALYFCASSSASTGGLNGANVLTFGAGSRLTVL.

This chain connects TRBV19 to TRBJ2-1; D might be TRBD2 (5 bases). The CDR3 extends over 13 amino acids. Trimming left V 5 bases short and J 9 bases short, with 14 bases between. Per the germline V gene, CDR1 is LNHDA and CDR2 is SQIVND (reference sequence). The CDR3 sequence: CASSAASPSEQFF. CDR3 in DNA: TGTGCCAGTAGTGCGGCTAGCCCCTCTGAGCAGTTCTTC.

The chain links TRBV9 to TRBJ2-7; TRBD2 agrees at 14 bases. This CDR3 region has 15 residues. The junction had 3 bases not matched to a gene; V was cut back by 4 bases and J by 3 bases. Germline loops: CDR1 SGDLS, CDR2 YYNGEE. CDR3 amino acids: CASSPGTSGGYEQYF. CDR3 nucleotides: TGTGCCAGCAGCCCAGGGACTAGCGGGGGCTACGAGCAGTACTTC.